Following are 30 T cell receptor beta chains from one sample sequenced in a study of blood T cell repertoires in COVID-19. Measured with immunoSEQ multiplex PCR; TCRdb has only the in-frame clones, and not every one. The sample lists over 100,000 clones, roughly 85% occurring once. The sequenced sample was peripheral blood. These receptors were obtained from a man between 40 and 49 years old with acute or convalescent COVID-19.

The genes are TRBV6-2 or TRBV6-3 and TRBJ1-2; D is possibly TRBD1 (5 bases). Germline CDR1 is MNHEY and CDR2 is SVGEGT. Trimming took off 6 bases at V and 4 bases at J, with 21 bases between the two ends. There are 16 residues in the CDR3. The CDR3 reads CASSFRGGGLPYGYTF. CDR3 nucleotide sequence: TGTGCCAGCAGCTTTCGTGGGGGGGGTCTCCCCTATGGCTACACCTTC.

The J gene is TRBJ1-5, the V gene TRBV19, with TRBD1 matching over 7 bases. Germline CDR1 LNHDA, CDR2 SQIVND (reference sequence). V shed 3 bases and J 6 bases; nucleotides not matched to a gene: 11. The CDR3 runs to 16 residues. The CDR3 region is CASSITPTGWLQPQHF. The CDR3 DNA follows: TGTGCCAGTAGTATTACTCCGACAGGGTGGCTTCAGCCCCAGCATTTT.

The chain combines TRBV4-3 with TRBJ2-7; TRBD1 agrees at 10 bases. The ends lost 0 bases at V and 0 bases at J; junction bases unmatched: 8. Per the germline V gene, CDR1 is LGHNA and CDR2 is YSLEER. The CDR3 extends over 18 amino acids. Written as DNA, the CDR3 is TGCGCCAGCAGCCAAGATCCACCCGGGGACAGGGGCTCCTACGAGCAGTACTTC. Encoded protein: CASSQDPPGDRGSYEQYF.

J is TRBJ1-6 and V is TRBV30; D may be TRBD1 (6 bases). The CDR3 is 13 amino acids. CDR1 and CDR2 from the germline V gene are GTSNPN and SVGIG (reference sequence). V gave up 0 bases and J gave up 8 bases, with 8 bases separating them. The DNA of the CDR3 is TGTGCCTGGAGTGTACAGGGTTATTCACCCCTCCACTTT. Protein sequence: CAWSVQGYSPLHF.

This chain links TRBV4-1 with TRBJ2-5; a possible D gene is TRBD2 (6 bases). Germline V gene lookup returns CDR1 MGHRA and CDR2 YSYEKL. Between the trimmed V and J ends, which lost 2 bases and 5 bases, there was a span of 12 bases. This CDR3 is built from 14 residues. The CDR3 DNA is TGCGCCAGCAGCCAAAGTTCGGGAGTCGAGACCCAGTACTTC. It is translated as CASSQSSGVETQYF.

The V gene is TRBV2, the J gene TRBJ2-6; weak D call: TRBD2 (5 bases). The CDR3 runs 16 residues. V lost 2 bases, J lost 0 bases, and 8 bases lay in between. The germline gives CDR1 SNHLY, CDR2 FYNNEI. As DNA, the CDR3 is TGTGCCAGCAGTGAAAAGCGGTTCTCTGGGGCCAACGTCCTGACTTTC. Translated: CASSEKRFSGANVLTF.

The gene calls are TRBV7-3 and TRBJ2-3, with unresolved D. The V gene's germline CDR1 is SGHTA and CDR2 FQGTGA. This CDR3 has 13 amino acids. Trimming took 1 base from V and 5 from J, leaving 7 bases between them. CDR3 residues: CASSLSYRDTQYF. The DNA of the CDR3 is TGTGCCAGCAGCTTAAGCTATAGAGATACGCAGTATTTT. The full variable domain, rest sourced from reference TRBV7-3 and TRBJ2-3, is GAGVSQTPSNKVTEKGKYVELRCDPISGHTALYWYRQSLGQGPEFLIYFQGTGAADDSGLPNDRFFAVRPEGSVSTLKIQRTERGDSAVYLCASSLSYRDTQYFGPGTRLTVL.

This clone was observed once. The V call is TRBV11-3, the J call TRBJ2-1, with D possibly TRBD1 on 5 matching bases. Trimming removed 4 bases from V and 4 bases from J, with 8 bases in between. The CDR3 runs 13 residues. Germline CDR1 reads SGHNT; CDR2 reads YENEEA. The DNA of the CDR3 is TGTGCCAGCAGCTCAGGGTCTTACAATGAGCAGTTCTTC. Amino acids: CASSSGSYNEQFF.

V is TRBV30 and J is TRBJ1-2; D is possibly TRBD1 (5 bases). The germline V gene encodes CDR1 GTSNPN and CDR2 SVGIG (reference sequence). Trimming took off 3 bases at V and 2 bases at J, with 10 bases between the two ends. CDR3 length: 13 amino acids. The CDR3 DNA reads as TGTGCCTGGAGAGGGCCAGGGAACTATGGCTACACCTTC. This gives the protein CAWRGPGNYGYTF.

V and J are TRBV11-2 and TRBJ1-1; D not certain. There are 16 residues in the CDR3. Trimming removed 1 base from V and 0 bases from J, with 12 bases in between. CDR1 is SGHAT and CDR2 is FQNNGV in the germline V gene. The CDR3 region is CASSLGAGSMNTEAFF. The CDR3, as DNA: TGTGCCAGCAGCTTAGGGGCAGGCTCCATGAACACTGAAGCTTTCTTT.

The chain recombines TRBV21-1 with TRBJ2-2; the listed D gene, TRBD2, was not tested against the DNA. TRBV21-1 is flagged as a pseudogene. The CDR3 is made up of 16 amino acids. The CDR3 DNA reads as TGTGCCAGCAGCAACGATGGGAGGGTTAACACCGGGGAGCTGTTTTTT. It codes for CASSNDGRVNTGELFF.

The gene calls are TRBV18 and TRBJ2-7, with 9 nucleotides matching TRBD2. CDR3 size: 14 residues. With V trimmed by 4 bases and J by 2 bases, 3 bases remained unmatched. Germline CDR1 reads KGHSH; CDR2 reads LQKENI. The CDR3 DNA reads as TGTGCCAGCTCACAGACTAGCGGACCCTACGAGCAGTACTTC. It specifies CASSQTSGPYEQYF. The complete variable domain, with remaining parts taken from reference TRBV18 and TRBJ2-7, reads NAGVMQNPRHLVRRRGQEARLRCSPMKGHSHVYWYRQLPEEGLKFMVYLQKENIIDESGMPKERFSAEFPKEGPSILRIQQVVRGDSAAYFCASSQTSGPYEQYFGPGTRLTVT.

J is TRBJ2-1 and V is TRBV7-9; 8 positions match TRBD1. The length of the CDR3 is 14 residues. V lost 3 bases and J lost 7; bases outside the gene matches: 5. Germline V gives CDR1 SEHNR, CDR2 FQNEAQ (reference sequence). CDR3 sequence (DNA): TGTGCCAGCAGCTTGGCAGGGGGCCCTAATGAGCAGTTCTTC. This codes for CASSLAGGPNEQFF.

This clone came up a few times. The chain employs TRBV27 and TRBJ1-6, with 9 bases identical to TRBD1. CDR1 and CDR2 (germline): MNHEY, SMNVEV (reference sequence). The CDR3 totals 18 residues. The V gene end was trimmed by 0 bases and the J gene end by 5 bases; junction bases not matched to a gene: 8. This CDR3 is CASSLSSSWTGDNSPLHF. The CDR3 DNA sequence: TGTGCCAGCAGTTTATCGAGTAGCTGGACAGGGGATAATTCACCCCTCCACTTT.

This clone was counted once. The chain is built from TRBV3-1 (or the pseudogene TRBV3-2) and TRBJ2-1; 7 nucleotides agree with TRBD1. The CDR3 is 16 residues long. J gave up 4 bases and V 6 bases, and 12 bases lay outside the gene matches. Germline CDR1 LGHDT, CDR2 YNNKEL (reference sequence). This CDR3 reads CASRPARDSLYNEQFF. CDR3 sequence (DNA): TGTGCCAGCAGACCTGCCAGGGACAGTCTGTACAATGAGCAGTTCTTC.

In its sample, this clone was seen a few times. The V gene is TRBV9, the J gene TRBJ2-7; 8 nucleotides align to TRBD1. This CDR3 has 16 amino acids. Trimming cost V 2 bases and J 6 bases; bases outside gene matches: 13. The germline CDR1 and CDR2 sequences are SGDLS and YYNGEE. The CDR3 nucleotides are TGTGCCAGCAGCGTTCGAGCGGACAGGGCCGAGAGCGAGCAGTACTTC. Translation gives CASSVRADRAESEQYF.

The CDR3 nucleotides are TGTGCCAGCAGCTTAGGGTTAGTTGGTAGTGAGCAGTTCTTC. Translation: CASSLGLVGSEQFF. J is TRBJ2-1 and V is TRBV11-2; D not resolved. This CDR3 has 14 residues. Germline loops: CDR1 SGHAT, CDR2 FQNNGV. The V end lost 1 base, the J end lost 9 bases, and 13 bases lay between the germline ends.

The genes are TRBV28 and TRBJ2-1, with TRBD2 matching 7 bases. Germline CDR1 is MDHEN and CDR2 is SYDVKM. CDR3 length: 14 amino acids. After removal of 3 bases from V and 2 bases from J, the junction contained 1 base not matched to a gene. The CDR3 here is CASSFLAAYNEQFF. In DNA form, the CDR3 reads TGTGCCAGCAGTTTTCTAGCGGCCTACAATGAGCAGTTCTTC.

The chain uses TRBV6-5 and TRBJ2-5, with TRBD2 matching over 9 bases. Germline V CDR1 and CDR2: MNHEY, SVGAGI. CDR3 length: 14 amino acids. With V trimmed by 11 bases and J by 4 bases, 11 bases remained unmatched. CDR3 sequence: CAGGGGGAPETQYF. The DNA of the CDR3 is TGTGCCGGAGGGGGCGGGGGGGCCCCAGAGACCCAGTACTTC.

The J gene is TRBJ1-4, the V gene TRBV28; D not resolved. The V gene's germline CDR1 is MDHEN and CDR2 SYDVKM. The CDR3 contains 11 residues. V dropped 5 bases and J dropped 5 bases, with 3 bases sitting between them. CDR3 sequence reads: CASSQNEKLFF. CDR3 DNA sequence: TGTGCCAGCAGTCAAAATGAAAAACTGTTTTTT.

Here the CDR3 reads CASSSWSGGFYNEQFF. In DNA, the CDR3 is TGTGCCAGCAGCTCCTGGAGCGGGGGGTTTTACAATGAGCAGTTCTTC. The chain has TRBV5-4 and TRBJ2-1; 9 bases fit TRBD2. Germline values: CDR1 SGHNT, CDR2 YYREEE (reference sequence). V shed 3 bases, J shed 4 bases, and the junction held 8 bases outside the gene matches. The CDR3 is 16 amino acids. Combining the CDR3 with reference TRBV5-4 and TRBJ2-1 gives the whole variable domain ETGVTQSPTHLIKTRGQQVTLRCSSQSGHNTVSWYQQALGQGPQFIFQYYREEENGRGNFPPRFSGLQFPNYSSELNVNALELDDSALYLCASSSWSGGFYNEQFFGPGTRLTVL.

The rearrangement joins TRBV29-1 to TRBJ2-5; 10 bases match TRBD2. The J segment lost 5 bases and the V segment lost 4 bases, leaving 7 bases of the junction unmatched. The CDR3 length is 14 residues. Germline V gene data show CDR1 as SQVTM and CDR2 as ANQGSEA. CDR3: CSVVASGSYETQYF. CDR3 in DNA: TGCAGCGTTGTGGCTAGCGGGAGTTATGAGACCCAGTACTTC.

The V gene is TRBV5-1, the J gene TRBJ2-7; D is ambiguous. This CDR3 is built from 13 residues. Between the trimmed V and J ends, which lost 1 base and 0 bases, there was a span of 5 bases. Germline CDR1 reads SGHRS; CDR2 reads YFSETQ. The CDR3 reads CASSLSSSYEQYF. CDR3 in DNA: TGCGCCAGCAGCTTGTCTAGCTCCTACGAGCAGTACTTC.

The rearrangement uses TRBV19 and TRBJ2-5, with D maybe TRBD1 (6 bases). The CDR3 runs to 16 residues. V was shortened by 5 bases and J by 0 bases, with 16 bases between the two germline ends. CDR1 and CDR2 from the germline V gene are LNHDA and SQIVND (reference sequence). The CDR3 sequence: CASSPGTLSYQETQYF. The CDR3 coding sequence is TGTGCCAGTAGTCCCGGGACACTATCGTACCAAGAGACCCAGTACTTC.

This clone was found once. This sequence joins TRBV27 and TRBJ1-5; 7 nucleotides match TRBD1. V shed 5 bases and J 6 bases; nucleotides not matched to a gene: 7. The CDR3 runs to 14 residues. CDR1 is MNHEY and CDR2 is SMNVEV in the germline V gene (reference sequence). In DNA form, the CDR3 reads TGTGCCAGCAGTCCCGGACAGGTTGGTCAGCCCCAGCATTTT. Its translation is CASSPGQVGQPQHF.

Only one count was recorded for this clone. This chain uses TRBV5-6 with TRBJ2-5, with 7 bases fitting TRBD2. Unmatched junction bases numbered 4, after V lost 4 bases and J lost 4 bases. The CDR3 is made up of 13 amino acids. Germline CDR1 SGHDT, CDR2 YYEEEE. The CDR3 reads CASSPGLGETQYF. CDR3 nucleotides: TGTGCCAGCAGCCCCGGACTAGGAGAGACCCAGTACTTC.

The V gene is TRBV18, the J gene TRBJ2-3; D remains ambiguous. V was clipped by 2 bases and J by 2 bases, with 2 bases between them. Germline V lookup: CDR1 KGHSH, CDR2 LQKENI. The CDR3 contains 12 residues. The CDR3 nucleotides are TGTGCCAGCTCACCATACACAGATACGCAGTATTTT. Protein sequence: CASSPYTDTQYF.

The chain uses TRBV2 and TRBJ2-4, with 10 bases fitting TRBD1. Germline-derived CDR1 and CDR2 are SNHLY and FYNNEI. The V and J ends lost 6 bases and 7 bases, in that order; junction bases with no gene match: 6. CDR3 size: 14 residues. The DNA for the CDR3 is TGTGCCAGCAGCCCGACAGGGGGCGTTAACATTCAGTACTTC. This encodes CASSPTGGVNIQYF.

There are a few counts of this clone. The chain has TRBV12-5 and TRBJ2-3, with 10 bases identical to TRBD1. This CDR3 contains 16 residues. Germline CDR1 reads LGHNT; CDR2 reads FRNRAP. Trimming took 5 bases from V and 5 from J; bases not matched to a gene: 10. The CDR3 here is CASGPRQGAMGDTQYF. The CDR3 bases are TGTGCTAGTGGTCCTCGACAGGGGGCCATGGGAGATACGCAGTATTTT.

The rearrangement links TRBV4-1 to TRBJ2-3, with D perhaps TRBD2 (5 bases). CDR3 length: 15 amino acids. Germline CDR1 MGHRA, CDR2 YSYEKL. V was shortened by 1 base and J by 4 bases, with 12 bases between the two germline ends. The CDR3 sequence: CASSQGWKEADTQYF. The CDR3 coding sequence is TGCGCCAGCAGCCAAGGATGGAAGGAGGCAGATACGCAGTATTTT.